This T cell receptor (beta chain) was sequenced in a study of blood T cell repertoires in COVID-19. Study-wide background: The samples span acute and convalescent COVID-19 from the United States, Italy and Spain.

Resolution of symptoms, clearance, or two negative PCRs was present in recovered Cohort 3 donors. In the authors' methods: The assay estimated nucleated cells by amplifying reference gene primers. The repertoire was sequenced with immunoSEQ multiplex PCR; TCRdb's copy has only in-frame clones and lacks some. D and trimming come from the DNA, and the V and J calls and clone size come from that table. Among roughly 350,000 clones listed, roughly 90% were seen once. The CDR3 totals 14 residues. J gave up 4 bases and V 5 bases, and 3 bases lay outside the gene matches. Germline CDR1 and CDR2: SGHNT and YENEEA.

Sequenced input: PBMCs or T cells enriched from blood (not recorded which). This TCR was sampled from a woman aged 30 to 39 who had recovered from COVID-19. The chain has TRBV11-3 and TRBJ1-4; TRBD1 matches 8 bases. CDR3 residues: CASSPDRGNEKLFF. Here the CDR3 DNA reads TGTGCCAGCAGCCCCGACAGGGGTAATGAAAAACTGTTTTTT.